The 18 T cell receptor beta chains in this list originate from one sample, sequenced in a study of cytomegalovirus exposure and HLA in healthy donors. With 60 Vbeta and 13 Jbeta primers, the PCR was carried out. Profiling relied on immunoSEQ multiplex PCR, and the TCRdb table lists in-frame clones only, not all of them. The table lists 150,000 or so clones, just under 80% of them singletons. Source material: PBMCs. Every receptor here comes from a woman aged 50 to 60 in good health and CMV-seropositive.

The rearrangement joins TRBV30 to TRBJ2-3; tentatively, D is TRBD2 (6 bases). V lost 3 bases to trimming and J lost 2 bases, with 12 bases between them. Germline assignment: CDR1 GTSNPN and CDR2 SVGIG (reference sequence). The CDR3 has 14 amino acids. In DNA, the CDR3 is TGTGCCTGGAGGAACCGGGGGTACACAGATACGCAGTATTTT. Its translation: CAWRNRGYTDTQYF. Based on the CDR3 plus reference TRBV30 and TRBJ2-3, the full variable domain is SQTIHQWPATLVQPVGSPLSLECTVEGTSNPNLYWYRQAAGRGLQLLFYSVGIGQISSEVPQNLSASRPQDRQFILSSKKLLLSDSGFYLCAWRNRGYTDTQYFGPGTRLTVL.

The rearrangement links TRBV30 to TRBJ1-6; 7 positions agree with TRBD1. CDR1 is GTSNPN, CDR2 SVGIG, per germline (reference sequence). Unmatched junction bases numbered 5, after V lost 4 bases and J lost 5 bases. This CDR3 comprises 14 residues. DNA of the CDR3: TGTGCCTGGACGCCGGGACAGCATAATTCACCCCTCCACTTT. Its translation: CAWTPGQHNSPLHF.

The chain employs TRBV6-1 and TRBJ2-7, with TRBD2 identical over 8 bases. After removal of 2 bases from V and 2 bases from J, the junction contained 5 bases not matched to a gene. From germline, CDR1 is MNHNS and CDR2 SASEGT. This CDR3 contains 15 residues. The CDR3 DNA reads TGTGCCAGCAGTGAATCTAGCGGGTCCCCCTACGAGCAGTACTTC. Protein product: CASSESSGSPYEQYF.

The chain combines TRBV4-3 with TRBJ1-2, with D maybe TRBD1 (5 bases). Between the trimmed V and J ends, which lost 0 bases and 4 bases, there was a span of 12 bases. CDR1 is LGHNA and CDR2 is YSLEER in the germline V gene. The CDR3 totals 15 residues. This chain's CDR3 is CASSQEGRGGYGYTF. The DNA for the CDR3 is TGCGCCAGCAGCCAAGAAGGTCGGGGGGGCTATGGCTACACCTTC.

This clone has just one count. The V and J genes are TRBV15 and TRBJ2-3, with 7 bases aligning to TRBD1. This CDR3 is 15 amino acids long. The germline V gene encodes CDR1 LNHNV and CDR2 YYDKDF (reference sequence). The J segment lost 3 bases and the V segment lost 1 base, leaving 4 bases of the junction unmatched. The CDR3 reads CATSRGQGITDTQYF. CDR3 sequence (DNA): TGTGCCACCAGCAGAGGACAGGGCATTACAGATACGCAGTATTTT.

This chain connects TRBV6-1 to TRBJ1-1; perhaps TRBD1 as D (5 bases). Trimming removed 6 bases from V and 5 bases from J, with 13 bases in between. Germline assignment: CDR1 MNHNS and CDR2 SASEGT. The CDR3 has 13 residues. The DNA for the CDR3 is TGTGCCAGCAGGGGCGGGGGGTGGACTGAAGCTTTCTTT. It codes for CASRGGGWTEAFF.

The chain carries TRBV7-2 and TRBJ2-7; D unclear. CDR3 length equals 12 residues. Germline V gene data show CDR1 as SGHTA and CDR2 as FQGNSA. V was trimmed by 5 bases and J by 2 bases, leaving 7 bases between them. The CDR3: CASSPSTYEQYF. Here the CDR3 DNA reads TGTGCCAGCAGCCCCTCTACCTACGAGCAGTACTTC.

The V and J genes are TRBV19 and TRBJ2-1, with D possibly matching TRBD1 (6 bases). Trimming took off 6 bases at V and 3 bases at J, with 9 bases between the two ends. This CDR3 is 13 amino acids long. Germline V gene data show CDR1 as LNHDA and CDR2 as SQIVND (reference sequence). CDR3 coding DNA: TGTGCCAGTAGCAAGGACAGCTACAATGAGCAGTTCTTC. This translates into CASSKDSYNEQFF.

This clone was seen a single time. This chain uses TRBV19 with TRBJ1-5; perhaps TRBD1 as D (5 bases). The CDR3 is made up of 15 amino acids. Per germline, CDR1 LNHDA and CDR2 SQIVND (reference sequence). The ends were cut back, 5 bases at V and 3 bases at J, with 14 bases in the middle. This CDR3 is CASSGEGVANQPQHF. The CDR3 DNA reads TGTGCCAGTAGTGGGGAAGGGGTGGCCAATCAGCCCCAGCATTTT.

The V call is TRBV7-8, the J call TRBJ2-3, with 11 bases fitting TRBD2. Germline values: CDR1 SGHVS, CDR2 FQNEAQ. The CDR3 contains 16 residues. J gave up 5 bases and V 6 bases, and 10 bases lay outside the gene matches. CDR3 in DNA: TGTGCCAGCAGGGAGAACCTAGCGGGGGGCCAAGATACGCAGTATTTT. Translation: CASRENLAGGQDTQYF.

This sequence joins TRBV11-3 and TRBJ1-5; unclear D gene. From germline, CDR1 is SGHNT and CDR2 YENEEA. The CDR3 runs 13 residues. V was trimmed by 1 base and J by 6 bases, leaving 7 bases between them. CDR3 in amino acids: CASSLGLGQPQHF. The CDR3, as DNA: TGTGCCAGCAGCTTAGGGCTTGGTCAGCCCCAGCATTTT. The whole variable domain, remainder taken from reference TRBV11-3 and TRBJ1-5, is EAGVVQSPRYKIIEKKQPVAFWCNPISGHNTLYWYLQNLGQGPELLIRYENEEAVDDSQLPKDRFSAERLKGVDSTLKIQPAELGDSAVYLCASSLGLGQPQHFGDGTRLSIL.

The chain couples TRBV21-1 to TRBJ2-1; TRBD2 reflects the table's D call only, with no check against the DNA. TRBV21-1 is given as a pseudogene. The CDR3 length is 15 residues. In nucleotides, the CDR3 is TGTGCCAGCAGCACTCTAGCGGGCTCCTACAATGAGCAGTTCTTC. Translating gives CASSTLAGSYNEQFF.

The chain combines TRBV7-3 with TRBJ1-2; the D gene is possibly TRBD1 (5 bases). Germline CDR1 and CDR2: SGHTA and FQGTGA. Deletions cut 11 bases from V and 4 bases from J, with 11 bases between. The CDR3 sequence is 11 residues long. The chain's CDR3 is CASGDPYGYTF. The CDR3 DNA follows: TGTGCCTCGGGGGATCCCTATGGCTACACCTTC.

The chain recombines TRBV4-1 with TRBJ1-2; TRBD1 might be the D (5 bases). This CDR3 region has 16 residues. Germline CDR1 is MGHRA and CDR2 is YSYEKL. V shed 4 bases and J shed 5 bases, with 20 bases lying between them. This CDR3 is CASSPRATPREYGYTF. In DNA form, the CDR3 reads TGCGCCAGCAGCCCCCGGGCCACTCCCAGGGAATATGGCTACACCTTC.

The V call is TRBV28, the J call TRBJ1-2, with TRBD1 as a possible D gene (5 bases). Germline V CDR1 and CDR2: MDHEN, SYDVKM. The CDR3 consists of 13 residues. Between the trimmed V and J ends, which lost 3 bases and 4 bases, there was a span of 9 bases. CDR3 region: CASSLGGVYGYTF. The DNA of the CDR3 is TGTGCCAGCAGTTTGGGAGGGGTCTATGGCTACACCTTC.

V and J are TRBV10-2 and TRBJ2-5; 9 bases are shared with TRBD1. CDR3 size: 14 residues. Germline CDR1 reads WSHSY; CDR2 reads SAAADI. J was trimmed by 1 base and V by 7 bases; bases with no gene match: 4. The DNA for the CDR3 is TGCGCCAGCAAGGACAGGGGACTCCAAGAGACCCAGTACTTC. Amino acids: CASKDRGLQETQYF.

In its sample, this clone was seen many times. The rearrangement uses TRBV11-3 and TRBJ1-2; D is possibly TRBD1 (6 bases). From germline, CDR1 is SGHNT and CDR2 YENEEA. The CDR3 extends over 13 amino acids. Trimming took off 9 bases at V and 6 bases at J, with 17 bases between the two ends. This chain's CDR3 is CASKRTAGDGYTF. CDR3 coding DNA: TGTGCCAGTAAGAGGACGGCAGGGGATGGCTACACCTTC.

CDR3 sequence reads: CASRPPTGGSTEAFF. DNA for the CDR3: TGTGCCAGCAGACCACCGACAGGGGGTTCGACTGAAGCTTTCTTT. The chain links TRBV6-5 to TRBJ1-1; 9 bases are a match to TRBD1. Unmatched junction bases numbered 10, after V lost 6 bases and J lost 5 bases. The CDR3 is 15 residues long. Germline V gene data show CDR1 as MNHEY and CDR2 as SVGAGI.